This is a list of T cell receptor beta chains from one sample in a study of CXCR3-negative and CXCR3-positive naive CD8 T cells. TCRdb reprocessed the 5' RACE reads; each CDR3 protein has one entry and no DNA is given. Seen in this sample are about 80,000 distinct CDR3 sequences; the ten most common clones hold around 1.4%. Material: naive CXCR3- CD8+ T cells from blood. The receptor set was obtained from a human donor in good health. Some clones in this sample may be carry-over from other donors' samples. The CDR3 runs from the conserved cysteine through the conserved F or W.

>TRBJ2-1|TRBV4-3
CASSQDWARSGDNEQFF
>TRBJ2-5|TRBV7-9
CASSPSGGTGIYQETQYF
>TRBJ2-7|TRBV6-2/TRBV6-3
CASRSEPYEQYF
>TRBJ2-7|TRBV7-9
CASSLVVAGAGYEQYF
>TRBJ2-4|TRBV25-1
CASSDPGQGNIQYF
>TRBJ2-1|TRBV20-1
CSAHTGLAGGQKLGNEQFF
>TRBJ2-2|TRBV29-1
CSVVGGDTASAGELFF
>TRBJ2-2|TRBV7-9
CASSFDRGGNTGELFF
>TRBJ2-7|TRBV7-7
CASSLSPQRWGGGEQYF
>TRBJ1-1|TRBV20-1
CSAIDGGAWTEAFF
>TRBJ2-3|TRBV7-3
CASSLYRGHPDTQYF
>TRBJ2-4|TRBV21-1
CAREPGAAKNIQYF
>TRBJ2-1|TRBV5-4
CASSQGQPEQFF
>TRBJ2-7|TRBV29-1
CSVAGGAYEQYF
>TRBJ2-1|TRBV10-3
CAISVERERYNEQFF
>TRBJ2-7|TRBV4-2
CASSQVGGREQYF
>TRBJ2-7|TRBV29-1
CSVEDGGPTTYEQYF
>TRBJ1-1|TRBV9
CASSVGMNTEAFF
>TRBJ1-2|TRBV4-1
CASSQGQGRSGYTF
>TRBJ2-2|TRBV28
CASRLAGNTGELFF
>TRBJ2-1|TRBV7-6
CASSSGTRRNEQFF
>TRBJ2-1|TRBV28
CASSFRGSSYNEQFF